The sequence of this T cell receptor beta chain was determined in a study of blood T cell repertoires in COVID-19. Study overall: The samples span acute and convalescent COVID-19 from the United States, Italy and Spain. PBMCs, B-cell-depleted T cells, or T cells were the source of the cDNA or gDNA that made up the material.

Sequencing used immunoSEQ multiplex PCR; TCRdb keeps in-frame clones, though not all of them. The profile shows 150,000 to 200,000 clones, around 92% of them singletons. The CDR3 loop spans 13 amino acids. V lost 6 bases and J lost 7, with 13 bases in between. CDR1 and CDR2 (germline): LNHDA, SQIVND (reference sequence). Material for sequencing was peripheral blood. This clonotype was sampled from a man younger than 45 with COVID-19, enrolled during active disease. The gene calls are TRBV19 and TRBJ1-5; D gene ambiguous. The CDR3 nucleotides are TGTGCCAGTAGCTCCGAGGGAGGGCAGCCCCAGCATTTT. Encoded protein: CASSSEGGQPQHF. The complete variable domain, with remaining parts taken from reference TRBV19 and TRBJ1-5, reads DGGITQSPKYLFRKEGQNVTLSCEQNLNHDAMYWYRQDPGQGLRLIYYSQIVNDFQKGDIAEGYSVSREKKESFPLTVTSAQKNPTAFYLCASSSEGGQPQHFGDGTRLSIL.